This T cell receptor beta chain was captured by sequencing in a study of blood T cells in healthy people across ages. Study findings and constraints: A greater number of naive CD4+ cells and higher diversity distinguished long-lived donors from aged donors.

Per the germline V gene, CDR1 is DFQATT and CDR2 is SNEGSKA (reference sequence). V lost 5 bases, J lost 1 base, and 8 bases lay in between. This CDR3 is built from 12 residues. This clonotype was seen many times. Antigen unknown. A second PCR of roughly 6 to 12 cycles used a sample-barcoded 5' primer and a J-beta primer mix. A single record per CDR3 protein comes from TCRdb applying MiXCR to the 5' RACE reads. The profile covers 950,000 to 1,200,000 distinct CDR3 sequences, with roughly two fifths appearing a single time and roughly 13% taken by the ten largest. This receptor was identified in a young man in good health. The rearrangement joins TRBV20-1 to TRBJ1-1; D unclear. Specimen: blood. The DNA for the CDR3 is TGCAGTGCTGCGACCGGGAACACTGAAGCTTTCTTT. Translating it yields CSAATGNTEAFF.